This T cell receptor beta chain was sequenced during a study of T cell clusters in autoimmune cytopenias. Study-level points and caveats: A dominant lymphoma-associated repertoire apparently masked the cluster-lack signature in secondary cytopenia versus chronic lymphocytic leukemia. TRB repertoire shifts in secondary cytopenia and chronic lymphocytic leukemia mostly reflected lymphoma, not autoimmunity. The T cell clusters came from computational analysis alone and lack functional validation. Healthy donors had roughly 3.2-fold more exclusive TRB clusters than active autoimmune hepatitis patients.

Germline loops: CDR1 MNHNS, CDR2 SASEGT. The CDR3 is made up of 14 amino acids. TRB was amplified from about 270 ng of peripheral blood genomic DNA per sample. Remarks on this clonotype: As yet, its antigen is unknown.

TRB rearrangements were amplified by touch-down multiplex PCR with mixed TRB-A/B primers. TCRdb re-called the multiplex PCR reads and catalogs CDR3 proteins one per entry, DNA excluded. Its table records around 6,100 distinct CDR3 sequences. The sample consisted of peripheral blood. This clonotype was sampled from a human donor with an autoimmune cytopenia or autoimmune hepatitis (not recorded which). This chain connects TRBV6-1 to TRBJ1-1; the D call from TCRdb, TRBD1, cannot be confirmed without DNA. This chain's CDR3 is CASSEAGQVGEAFF.